The 17 T cell receptor beta chains below were found in one sample sequenced in a study of beta chain features in type 1 diabetes. Findings and caveats of the study: Within each of all four CD4+ subsets, Type 1 diabetes patients had TCRB CDR3s that were moderately but significantly shorter.

No antigen is known for these receptors. Reverse transcribing all isolated RNA meant expressed TCRB transcripts were sequenced. The protocol was immunoSEQ multiplex PCR, while the TCRdb copy is restricted to in-frame clones and leaves out a portion. The sample has about 48,000 clones; 35% to 50% are singletons. Source material: Tregs from blood. These receptors were collected from a man aged 25-45 years with type 1 diabetes.

This clone has just a few counts. The gene calls are TRBV28 and TRBJ2-3; the match to TRBD1 covers 7 bases. The V and J ends lost 4 bases and 0 bases, in that order; junction bases with no gene match: 4. The CDR3 is 15 residues long. Germline CDR1 MDHEN, CDR2 SYDVKM. The CDR3 loop is CASSSRGLSTDTQYF. CDR3 nucleotide sequence: TGTGCCAGCAGTTCGAGGGGGCTGAGCACAGATACGCAGTATTTT.

V gene TRBV28 combines with J gene TRBJ1-5, with D perhaps TRBD1 (5 bases). The V end was cut by 4 bases, the J end by 3 bases, with 13 bases between. Germline lookup yields CDR1 MDHEN and CDR2 SYDVKM. This CDR3 is 15 amino acids long. CDR3 region: CASSYGTGVNQPQHF. CDR3 sequence (DNA): TGTGCCAGCAGTTATGGGACTGGGGTCAATCAGCCCCAGCATTTT. Combining the CDR3 with reference TRBV28 and TRBJ1-5 gives the whole variable domain DVKVTQSSRYLVKRTGEKVFLECVQDMDHENMFWYRQDPGLGLRLIYFSYDVKMKEKGDIPEGYSVSREKKERFSLILESASTNQTSMYLCASSYGTGVNQPQHFGDGTRLSIL.

CDR3 bases: TGTGCCAGCAGCTTAGTCGGGGATCAGCCCCAGCATTTT. Residues: CASSLVGDQPQHF. The chain combines TRBV7-2 with TRBJ1-5; D call uncertain. Germline V gene sequence: CDR1 SGHTA, CDR2 FQGNSA. This CDR3 comprises 13 residues. Trimming took 1 base from V and 5 from J, leaving 6 bases between them.

The rearrangement uses TRBV30 and TRBJ2-3; possible D gene TRBD2, 6 bases. Germline CDR1 reads GTSNPN; CDR2 reads SVGIG (reference sequence). The CDR3 runs 15 residues. V lost 5 bases, J lost 3 bases, and 18 bases lay in between. As DNA, the CDR3 is TGTGCCTGGCAACCGGGACTTCAAGCAACAGATACGCAGTATTTT. It codes for CAWQPGLQATDTQYF.

This clone was detected only a few times. The chain is built from TRBV7-3 and TRBJ1-2; D is perhaps TRBD1 (5 bases). This CDR3 is built from 15 residues. Germline CDR1 SGHTA, CDR2 FQGTGA. V lost 2 bases to trimming and J lost 2 bases, with 12 bases between them. CDR3 sequence reads: CASSLDSGANYGYTF. Here the CDR3 DNA reads TGTGCCAGCAGCTTAGACAGTGGGGCGAACTATGGCTACACCTTC.

This chain connects TRBV28 to TRBJ2-3; no clear D gene. This CDR3 has 12 residues. V lost 8 bases and J lost 2, with 8 bases in between. From germline, CDR1 is MDHEN and CDR2 SYDVKM. CDR3 in amino acids: CASQSVTDTQYF. CDR3 nucleotide sequence: TGTGCCAGCCAGTCCGTCACAGATACGCAGTATTTT.

The chain links TRBV5-1 to TRBJ2-2, with TRBD2 identical over 8 bases. The V gene end was trimmed by 2 bases and the J gene end by 6 bases; junction bases not matched to a gene: 3. The CDR3 runs to 14 residues. Germline V gene data show CDR1 as SGHRS and CDR2 as YFSETQ. The CDR3 region is CASSLAGDAGELFF. As DNA, the CDR3 is TGCGCCAGCAGCTTAGCGGGAGATGCCGGGGAGCTGTTTTTT.

V and J are TRBV5-1 and TRBJ2-5; 15 nucleotides line up with TRBD2. J lost 4 bases, V lost 4 bases, and 2 bases had no gene match. The CDR3 runs to 15 residues. Looked up from germline, CDR1 is SGHRS and CDR2 is YFSETQ. The CDR3 spells CASSRTSGRAETQYF. The CDR3 DNA reads as TGCGCCAGCAGCCGGACTAGCGGGAGGGCAGAGACCCAGTACTTC.

J is TRBJ2-1 and V is TRBV5-4, with 16 bases identical to TRBD2. The CDR3 is made up of 18 amino acids. Germline V lookup: CDR1 SGHNT, CDR2 YYREEE (reference sequence). With 4 bases clipped from V and 4 bases from J, the junction kept 8 bases outside the gene matches. DNA of the CDR3: TGTGCCAGCAGCCGGGGGACTAGCGGGAGGGGACTGTACAATGAGCAGTTCTTC. This encodes CASSRGTSGRGLYNEQFF.

The chain employs TRBV15 and TRBJ1-5; D uncertain. CDR3 size: 14 residues. Germline V gene sequence: CDR1 LNHNV, CDR2 YYDKDF (reference sequence). V lost 0 bases and J 4 bases, leaving 7 bases between the germline ends. DNA of the CDR3: TGTGCCACCAGCAGAGAGATAGCGAATCAGCCCCAGCATTTT. This codes for CATSREIANQPQHF. The full variable domain, in which reference TRBV15 and TRBJ1-5 provide the parts outside the CDR3, is DAMVIQNPRYQVTQFGKPVTLSCSQTLNHNVMYWYQQKSSQAPKLLFHYYDKDFNNEADTPDNFQSRRPNTSFCFLDIRSPGLGDTAMYLCATSREIANQPQHFGDGTRLSIL.

J is TRBJ2-5 and V is TRBV2, with 14 bases lining up with TRBD2. V shed 8 bases and J 5 bases; nucleotides not matched to a gene: 10. The V gene's germline CDR1 is SNHLY and CDR2 FYNNEI. CDR3 length: 16 residues. Written as DNA, the CDR3 is TGTGCCAGCCCCGCGGGGACTAGCGGGAGATATGAGACCCAGTACTTC. This sequence encodes CASPAGTSGRYETQYF.

The chain couples TRBV7-6 to TRBJ2-5, with unresolved D. CDR1 is SGHVS and CDR2 is FNYEAQ in the germline V gene. The CDR3 is 14 amino acids. The ends were cut back, 0 bases at V and 4 bases at J, with 9 bases in the middle. For the CDR3, the DNA is TGTGCCAGCAGCTTAGCGCGCCGTGGAGAGACCCAGTACTTC. Amino acids: CASSLARRGETQYF.

This chain links TRBV18 with TRBJ2-3; 12 nucleotides agree with TRBD2. The CDR3 spans 19 residues. Losses at the gene ends were 1 base for V and 0 bases for J; bases not matched to a gene: 8. The germline V gene has CDR1 KGHSH and CDR2 LQKENI. The CDR3 coding sequence is TGTGCCAGCTCACCACTCGGGACTAGCGGGTACTCTAGCACAGATACGCAGTATTTT. Translated: CASSPLGTSGYSSTDTQYF.

The chain combines TRBV29-1 with TRBJ1-1, with a tentative D call TRBD1 (5 bases). V was shortened by 7 bases and J by 0 bases, with 6 bases between the two germline ends. The CDR3 runs 11 residues. Looked up from germline, CDR1 is SQVTM and CDR2 is ANQGSEA. The CDR3, as DNA: TGCAGCGGGGGGGTGAACACTGAAGCTTTCTTT. It yields the protein CSGGVNTEAFF.

The chain links TRBV29-1 to TRBJ2-7, with D tentatively TRBD1 (6 bases). The CDR3 runs 12 residues. Trimming removed 6 bases at V and 5 bases at J, with 14 bases between. Germline V gene data show CDR1 as SQVTM and CDR2 as ANQGSEA. CDR3 in DNA: TGCAGCGTCTCGAAGGGGGACCACGAGCAGTACTTC. Encoded protein: CSVSKGDHEQYF.

This clone was observed many times. The rearrangement links TRBV18 to TRBJ1-2, with D unresolved. The CDR3 sequence is 15 residues long. CDR1 KGHSH and CDR2 LQKENI come from the germline V gene. Trimming pared 3 bases from V and 5 bases from J, leaving 16 bases between. CDR3 loop: CASSPGPDPSYGYTF. CDR3 nucleotide sequence: TGTGCCAGCTCACCTGGGCCAGACCCCAGTTATGGCTACACCTTC. Based on the CDR3 plus reference TRBV18 and TRBJ1-2, the full variable domain is NAGVMQNPRHLVRRRGQEARLRCSPMKGHSHVYWYRQLPEEGLKFMVYLQKENIIDESGMPKERFSAEFPKEGPSILRIQQVVRGDSAAYFCASSPGPDPSYGYTFGSGTRLTVV.

The gene calls are TRBV7-9 and TRBJ1-4, with 9 bases fitting TRBD1. Trimming removed 5 bases from V and 6 bases from J; junction bases left unmatched: 10. CDR3 length: 16 amino acids. CDR1 and CDR2 (germline): SEHNR, FQNEAQ (reference sequence). In nucleotides, the CDR3 is TGTGCCAGCAGCCGGACAGGGGAAATTTACGATGAAAAACTGTTTTTT. This codes for CASSRTGEIYDEKLFF.